This TCR beta chain is drawn from a study of cytomegalovirus exposure and HLA in healthy donors (dated by TCRdb to 2016 to 2017). Describing the broader study: In an earlier analysis of approximately 640 of the donors, 250 to 350 Gb of sequence data and about 110 million unique TCR beta sequences from roughly 200 million T cells were reported. Across some 400 genotyped donors of the cohort, an average of approximately 200,000 unique TCR beta nucleotide sequences per donor were sequenced, and roughly a sixth of those sequences were non-productive. In a later analysis, previously published TCR beta repertoires from hundreds of donors were re-analyzed and high-resolution HLA genotyping was added so that TCR occurrence patterns could be studied. Typing coverage varied by locus: roughly 620-630 donors for A, B, C, DRB1 and DQB1; roughly 560 for DQA1; about 590 for DPA1; roughly 470 for DPB1. An earlier analysis of 587 of the donors used high-throughput TCR beta sequencing to judge whether each TCR beta V gene segment behaved as functional or pseudogenic. The study aimed to test whether cataloging public T cell receptors could reveal signatures of past pathogen exposure. A later genetic analysis took genome-wide SNP genotypes for 398 of the 666 donors and used that subset as a discovery cohort. The T cell repertoires of some 700 subjects were profiled by immunosequencing and related to cytomegalovirus serostatus. Donor age, sex, ethnicity and CMV serostatus were compiled together with the repertoire data. Besides the first cohort of around 700 subjects, a separate validation cohort made up of around 120 different subjects was used. Rather than drawing on any new phenotypic data, the later analysis identified candidate immune exposures from TCR beta sequences and the way those sequences occurred across donors. Every repertoire in the discovery cohort had been generated on one and the same sequencing platform. Of the approximately 400 genotyped donors, roughly 85% fell in the genetic ancestry cluster associated with self-reported Caucasian donors. The study combined high-throughput TCR immunosequencing, statistical association of individual TCRs with disease status, and machine learning to predict cytomegalovirus infection status. A few DR-DQ haplotypes were handled as single units for association and clustering because linkage in the cohort was strong. HLA typing included class I and class II loci at four-digit resolution. An early release covering approximately 600 HLA-typed donors comprised approximately 300 gigabases of sequencing data and around 80 million unique TCR sequences.

To note about this clone: Its antigen is currently not known. Base qualities were left out, and no much larger clone turns up one base away.

Library preparation was by the immunoSEQ multiplex PCR assay. The multiplex PCR relied on a mix of 60 forward primers for TCR Vbeta segments and 13 reverse primers for TCR Jbeta segments. A multiplex PCR assay on genomic DNA amplified the CDR3 region of rearranged TCR beta genes. Amplified TCR beta libraries were sequenced as 87-base-pair reads on the Illumina HiSeq System. Concerning the study's data processing: A later analysis tallied around 80 million unique TCR beta chains across the 700 or so repertoires, and approximately 11 million of those chains were shared by two or more donors. Raw reads were error-corrected and collapsed into unique sequences by a nearest-neighbor algorithm in which closely related sequences were merged to remove PCR and sequencing errors. V, D and J gene segments were assigned by aligning CDR3 sequences to IMGT reference sequences. For a sequence to be retained, a match of at least six nucleotides to both a V gene segment and a J gene segment was required. A rearrangement counted as productive if the CDR3 had no stop codons and remained in frame with V and J, and every other rearrangement counted as non-productive. Following IMGT convention, CDR3 was defined as the stretch from the second conserved V-encoded cysteine to the conserved J-encoded phenylalanine. The earlier analysis of 550 to 650 of the donors excluded any sequence lacking an unambiguous match to a single V gene segment. An earlier analysis of under 750 of the donors called V segments functional above 56.7% productive rearrangements and segregating when the between-donor standard deviation exceeded 5%. To diagnose cytomegalovirus status from the catalog of TCR beta chain sequences, a statistical classification framework was built. In a later analysis, TCR nucleotide sequences were compared against IMGT/GENE-DB human TR gene sequences so that V and J genes could be assigned. Using the TCRdist pipeline, a later analysis assigned CDR3 sequences along with most-parsimonious VDJ recombination scenarios. In a later analysis, every TCR beta chain was defined by the combination of its CDR3 amino acid sequence and its V-gene family, and reads without a unique V-gene family were dropped. A later analysis removed several hundred highly shared, low-generation-probability nucleotide sequences to deal with suspected cross-contamination and a sequencing artifact. For each public chain, a later analysis derived a clonal expansion index from normalized ranks of inferred template counts within each repertoire. In a later analysis, generation probabilities were computed with a VDJ recombination model fitted to out-of-frame rearrangements, and the resulting probabilities were checked against IGoR. In a later analysis, TCR-TCR, TCR-HLA and TCR-CMV co-occurrence was scored with hypergeometric tests, and a repertoire-size bias correction was applied to TCR pairs. False discovery rates were estimated in a later analysis by permuting HLA or CMV assignments 20 times. A later analysis grouped co-occurring TCRs with DBSCAN, adding TCRdist sequence similarity when clustering within HLA-allele-positive subsets. Co-occurrence clustering excluded repertoires with fewer than 30,000 or more than 120,000 public chains, plus five with anomalous nucleotide sharing. Sourced from immuneACCESS, this table was stored by TCRdb with only in-frame sequences that have V and J called. A share of the clones is absent; for the studies checked, an unresolved V gene accounts for under half, and the remainder has no known explanation. The V and J calls and the clone size are those of that table, but D and trimming were determined from the DNA. In this sample the table shows some 160,000 clones, roughly 85% of which occur a single time. In total, the top ten clones hold under 0.9% of the sample.

Cut back by 7 bases and 6 bases, the V and J ends lie 17 bases apart. For CDR1 and CDR2, the germline V gene lists SGHRS and YFSETQ. Reading from cysteine to phenylalanine, the CDR3 counts 14 amino acids. The only DNA kept is the CDR3, 42 bases in frame from the first base. The study at large found these results: CMV serostatus was the only immune exposure information available for the cohort. Because HLA typing was missing for some donors at each locus, association tests included only the typed subset. A cluster of highly shared sequence variants was judged likely to be a technical artifact of the sequencing pipeline. Strong co-occurrence of HLA alleles, especially DR and DQ, made assigning TCR associations to individual alleles difficult. Correlated functional status among segregating V segments might be attributable to linkage disequilibrium, but an unknown experimental factor could not be ruled out. According to the authors, the approach could potentially be generalized to other disease states and immunological phenotypes. In a later genetic analysis, a missense DCLRE1C variant was associated with V-gene and J-gene trimming of TCR beta chains, and the association was replicated in an independent cohort. In vitro tests confirmed that a few of the cytomegalovirus-associated TCR beta chains recognize cytomegalovirus antigens. The earlier analysis of 587 of the donors excluded about 16 rarely observed V segments, including chromosome 9 orphons, because counts were too low. In a later analysis, 16,951 TCR beta sequences were associated with specific HLA alleles at a false discovery rate of 0.05. Across donors, most TCR sequences were observed very rarely, whereas some public TCRs were present in many individuals. In a later analysis, HLA-associated TCR beta chains were found to be more clonally expanded and to have lower generation probabilities than equally common non-associated chains. In the study, some 160 TCR beta chains were listed as associated with cytomegalovirus. A further reported finding was that TCR beta sequences accurately predicted the HLA-A and HLA-B alleles for most subjects in the first cohort. An earlier analysis of around 600 of the donors showed that most TCR beta V segments appeared in productive rearrangements either about 87% or about 30% of the time, which broadly matched IMGT annotations. According to a later analysis, TCR association rates differed among HLA loci, with DRB1 alleles showing the most associated TCRs and HLA-C alleles showing the fewest. Only TCR beta chains were sequenced in this cohort, and the absence of alpha or paired-chain data limited detectable features. The 87-base-pair reads could not distinguish some IMGT-functional V segments, including TRBV6-2 and TRBV6-3, so those segments were excluded. In both the original and validation cohorts, the classifier was reported to diagnose cytomegalovirus status with high specificity and sensitivity. A later analysis reported that several top co-occurrence clusters appeared linked to parvovirus B19, influenza, CMV and Epstein-Barr virus. According to a later genetic analysis, donors in an Asian-associated ancestry cluster had fewer N-insertions in productive TCRs than the approximately 650-donor mean. According to a later analysis, most CMV-associated TCR beta chains appeared to be HLA-restricted, and the HLA associations seemed to be driven largely by CMV exposure. The presence/absence analyses assumed that sequencing depth was roughly uniform across donors, and that assumption may not be true.

The cohort was made up of hundreds of healthy bone marrow donors. All cohort members were sampled while nominally healthy, although unrecorded immune exposures were likely present. The donor tested CMV seronegative, placing the donor among the 352 seronegative members of the cohort. Every donor gave a peripheral blood sample, and the peripheral blood mononuclear cells from that sample were used for TCR beta sequencing. The Qiagen DNeasy Blood Extraction Kit was used to extract genomic DNA from the blood cell samples. This sequence was found in a woman in her thirties or forties in good health and CMV-seronegative. The sample taken for sequencing was PBMCs. Recombination joined TRBV5-1 with TRBJ1-5; TRBD1 is a possible D gene, resting on 6 matching bases. The CDR3 in this case is CASSETGTTQPQHF. The nucleotides read TGCGCCAGCTCTGAGACCGGGACAACTCAGCCCCAGCATTTT.